The present T cell receptor beta chain was sequenced within a study of cytomegalovirus exposure and HLA in healthy donors. The study's findings and limits: CMV antigen specificity of a few CMV-associated chains was confirmed in vitro. In a later analysis, across HLA loci, associated TCR counts were highest for DRB1, lowest for HLA-C.

Of note for this clone: Its antigen is unidentified.

Use of 60 Vbeta and 13 Jbeta primers characterized the PCR. Some clones are missing from TCRdb's copy, which holds only in-frame ones; the method was immunoSEQ multiplex PCR. The data show over 95,000 clones, under 85% seen once. This CDR3 is 14 amino acids long. Germline V lookup: CDR1 MNHEY, CDR2 SMNVEV (reference sequence). The ends lost 5 bases at V and 5 bases at J; junction bases unmatched: 3. The V gene is TRBV27, the J gene TRBJ2-4; 10 nucleotides agree with TRBD1. The specimen sequenced was PBMCs. This TCR was recovered from a man aged 35 to 55 in good health and CMV-seropositive. CDR3 nucleotide sequence: TGTGCCAGCAGTCGACAGGGGGCCGAAAACATTCAGTACTTC. Its protein product is CASSRQGAENIQYF.